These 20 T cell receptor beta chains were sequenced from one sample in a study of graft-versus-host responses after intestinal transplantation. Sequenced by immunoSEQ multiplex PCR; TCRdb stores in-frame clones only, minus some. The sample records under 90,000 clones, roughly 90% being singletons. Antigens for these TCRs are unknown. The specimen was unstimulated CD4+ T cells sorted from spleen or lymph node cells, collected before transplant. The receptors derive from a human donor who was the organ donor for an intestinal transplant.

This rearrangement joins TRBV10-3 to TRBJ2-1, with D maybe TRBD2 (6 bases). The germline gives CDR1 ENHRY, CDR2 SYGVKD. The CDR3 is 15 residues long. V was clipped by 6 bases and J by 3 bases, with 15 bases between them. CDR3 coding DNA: TGTGCCATCAGGGGAGAGGAGGGCCTCTACAATGAGCAGTTCTTC. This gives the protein CAIRGEEGLYNEQFF.

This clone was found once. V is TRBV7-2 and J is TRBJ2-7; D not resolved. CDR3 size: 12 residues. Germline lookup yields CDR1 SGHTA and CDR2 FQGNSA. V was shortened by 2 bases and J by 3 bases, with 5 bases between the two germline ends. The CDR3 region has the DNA TGTGCCAGCAGCTTATACGGCTACGAGCAGTACTTC. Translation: CASSLYGYEQYF.

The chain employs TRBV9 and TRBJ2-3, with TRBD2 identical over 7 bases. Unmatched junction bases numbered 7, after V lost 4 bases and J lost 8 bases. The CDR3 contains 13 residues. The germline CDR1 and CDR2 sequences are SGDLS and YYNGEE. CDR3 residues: CASSSERGSTQYF. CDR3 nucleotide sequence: TGTGCCAGCAGCTCCGAGCGGGGAAGTACGCAGTATTTT.

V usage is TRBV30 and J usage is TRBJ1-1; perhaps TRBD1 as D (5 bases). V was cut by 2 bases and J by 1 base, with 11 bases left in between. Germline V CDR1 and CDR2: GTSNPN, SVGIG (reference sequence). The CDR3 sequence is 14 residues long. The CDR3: CAWSKGLTNTEAFF. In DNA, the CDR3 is TGTGCCTGGAGTAAGGGGTTGACGAACACTGAAGCTTTCTTT.

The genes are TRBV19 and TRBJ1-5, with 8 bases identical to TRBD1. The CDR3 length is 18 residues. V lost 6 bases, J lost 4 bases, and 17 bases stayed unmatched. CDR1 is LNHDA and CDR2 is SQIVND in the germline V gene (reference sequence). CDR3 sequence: CASRPWGTGRRPNQPQHF. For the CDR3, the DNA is TGTGCCAGTAGACCATGGGGGACAGGCCGAAGACCTAATCAGCCCCAGCATTTT.

The DNA of the CDR3 is TGTGCCTGGAGTGTGGCTGGGTTCGGTTGGCGGGAGACCCAGTACTTC. This codes for CAWSVAGFGWRETQYF. V is TRBV30 and J is TRBJ2-5; no reliable D call. CDR3 length: 16 amino acids. V lost 0 bases and J lost 5, with 19 bases in between. Per the germline V gene, CDR1 is GTSNPN and CDR2 is SVGIG (reference sequence). The full variable domain, completed using reference TRBV30 and TRBJ2-5, is SQTIHQWPATLVQPVGSPLSLECTVEGTSNPNLYWYRQAAGRGLQLLFYSVGIGQISSEVPQNLSASRPQDRQFILSSKKLLLSDSGFYLCAWSVAGFGWRETQYFGPGTRLLVL.

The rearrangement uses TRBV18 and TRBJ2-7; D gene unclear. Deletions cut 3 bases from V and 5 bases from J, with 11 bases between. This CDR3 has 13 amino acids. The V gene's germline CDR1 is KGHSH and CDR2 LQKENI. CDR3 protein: CASSPPFPDEQYF. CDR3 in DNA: TGTGCCAGCTCACCCCCCTTCCCCGACGAGCAGTACTTC.

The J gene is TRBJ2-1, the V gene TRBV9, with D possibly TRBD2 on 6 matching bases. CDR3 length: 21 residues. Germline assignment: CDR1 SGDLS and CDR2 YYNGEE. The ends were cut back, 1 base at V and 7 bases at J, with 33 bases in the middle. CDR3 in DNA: TGTGCCAGCAGCGTAAGAGGAGACATAGCGGTGAGTGGAGGGCCAATGAATGAGCAGTTCTTC. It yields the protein CASSVRGDIAVSGGPMNEQFF.

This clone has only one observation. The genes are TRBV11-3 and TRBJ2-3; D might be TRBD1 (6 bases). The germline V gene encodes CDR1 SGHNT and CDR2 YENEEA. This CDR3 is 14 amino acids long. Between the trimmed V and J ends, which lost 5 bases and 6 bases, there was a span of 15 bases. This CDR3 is CASSPDPDRDTQYF. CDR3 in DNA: TGTGCCAGCAGCCCAGATCCAGACAGGGATACGCAGTATTTT.

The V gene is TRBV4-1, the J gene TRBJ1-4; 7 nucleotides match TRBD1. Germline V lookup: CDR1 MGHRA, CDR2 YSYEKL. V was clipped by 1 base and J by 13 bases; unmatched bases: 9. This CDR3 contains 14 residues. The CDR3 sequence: CASSQGDREMVLFF. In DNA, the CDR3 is TGCGCCAGCAGCCAAGGAGACAGGGAAATGGTACTGTTTTTT.

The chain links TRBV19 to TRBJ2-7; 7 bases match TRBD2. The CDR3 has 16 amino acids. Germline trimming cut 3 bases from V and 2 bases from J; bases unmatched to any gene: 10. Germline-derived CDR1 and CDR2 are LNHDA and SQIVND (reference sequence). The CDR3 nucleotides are TGTGCCAGTAGTATTCGGTCTAGCGGACCCGCCTACGAGCAGTACTTC. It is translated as CASSIRSSGPAYEQYF. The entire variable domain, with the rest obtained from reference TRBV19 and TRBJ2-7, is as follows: DGGITQSPKYLFRKEGQNVTLSCEQNLNHDAMYWYRQDPGQGLRLIYYSQIVNDFQKGDIAEGYSVSREKKESFPLTVTSAQKNPTAFYLCASSIRSSGPAYEQYFGPGTRLTVT.

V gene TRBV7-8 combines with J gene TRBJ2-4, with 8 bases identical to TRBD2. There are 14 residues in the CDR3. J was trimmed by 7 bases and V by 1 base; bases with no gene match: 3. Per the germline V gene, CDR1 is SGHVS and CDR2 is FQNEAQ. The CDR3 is CASSLGRGGNIQYF. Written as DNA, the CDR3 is TGTGCCAGCAGCTTAGGTCGGGGGGGGAACATTCAGTACTTC.

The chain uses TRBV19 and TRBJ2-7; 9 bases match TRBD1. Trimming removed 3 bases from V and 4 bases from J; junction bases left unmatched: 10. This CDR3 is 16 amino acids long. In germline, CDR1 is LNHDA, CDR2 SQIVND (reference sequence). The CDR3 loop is CASSMVLTGGTYEQYF. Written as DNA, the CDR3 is TGTGCCAGTAGTATGGTCCTGACAGGGGGTACTTACGAGCAGTACTTC.

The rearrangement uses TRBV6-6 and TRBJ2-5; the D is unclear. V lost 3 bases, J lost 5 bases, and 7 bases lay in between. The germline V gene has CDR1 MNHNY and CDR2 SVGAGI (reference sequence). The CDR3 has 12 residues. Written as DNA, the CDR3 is TGTGCCAGCAGTTATACCCGGGAGACCCAGTACTTC. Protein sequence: CASSYTRETQYF.

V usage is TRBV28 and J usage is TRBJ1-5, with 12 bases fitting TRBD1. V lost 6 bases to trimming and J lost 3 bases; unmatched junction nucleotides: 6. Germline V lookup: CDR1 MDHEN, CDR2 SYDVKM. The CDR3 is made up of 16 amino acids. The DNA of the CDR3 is TGTGCCAGCAGGAAAGGGACAGGGGGCGACAATCAGCCCCAGCATTTT. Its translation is CASRKGTGGDNQPQHF.

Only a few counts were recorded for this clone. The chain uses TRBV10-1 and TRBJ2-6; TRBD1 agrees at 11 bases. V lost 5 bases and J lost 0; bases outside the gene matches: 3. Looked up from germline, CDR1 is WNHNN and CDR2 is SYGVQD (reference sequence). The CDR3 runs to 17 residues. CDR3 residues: CASSPGTGGSGANVLTF. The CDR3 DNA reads TGCGCCAGCAGTCCCGGGACAGGGGGCTCTGGGGCCAACGTCCTGACTTTC.

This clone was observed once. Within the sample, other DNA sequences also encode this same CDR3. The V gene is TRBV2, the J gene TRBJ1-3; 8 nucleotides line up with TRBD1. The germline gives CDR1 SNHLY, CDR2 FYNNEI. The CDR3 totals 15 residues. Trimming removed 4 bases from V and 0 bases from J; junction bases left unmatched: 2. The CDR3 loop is CASSATGGSGNTIYF. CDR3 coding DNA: TGTGCCAGCAGTGCTACAGGGGGCTCTGGAAACACCATATATTTT.

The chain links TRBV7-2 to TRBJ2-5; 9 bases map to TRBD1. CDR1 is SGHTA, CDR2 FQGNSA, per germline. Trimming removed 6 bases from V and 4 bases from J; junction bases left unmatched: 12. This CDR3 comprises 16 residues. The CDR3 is CASSSPTGGSVETQYF. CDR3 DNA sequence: TGTGCCAGCAGTTCTCCGACAGGGGGGTCGGTAGAGACCCAGTACTTC. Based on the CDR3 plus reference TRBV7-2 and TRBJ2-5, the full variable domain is GAGVSQSPSNKVTEKGKDVELRCDPISGHTALYWYRQSLGQGLEFLIYFQGNSAPDKSGLPSDRFSAERTGGSVSTLTIQRTQQEDSAVYLCASSSPTGGSVETQYFGPGTRLLVL.

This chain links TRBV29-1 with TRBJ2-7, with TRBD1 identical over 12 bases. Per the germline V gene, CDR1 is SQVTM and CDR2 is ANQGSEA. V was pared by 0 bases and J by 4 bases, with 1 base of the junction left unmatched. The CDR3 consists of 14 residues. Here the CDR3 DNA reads TGCAGCGTTGAAGAGGGACAGGGGGCTTACGAGCAGTACTTC. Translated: CSVEEGQGAYEQYF.

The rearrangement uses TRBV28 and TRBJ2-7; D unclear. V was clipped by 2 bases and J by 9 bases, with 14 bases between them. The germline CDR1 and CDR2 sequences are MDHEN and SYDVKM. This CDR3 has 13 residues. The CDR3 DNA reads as TGTGCCAGCAGTTTACCAGGTAGGAACGGGCAGTACTTC. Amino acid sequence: CASSLPGRNGQYF.